This TCR beta chain was sequenced for a study of blood T cell repertoires in COVID-19. Study-wide context: Material from acute and convalescent COVID-19 was sourced from the United States, Italy and Spain. PBMCs, B-cell-depleted T cells, or T cells were the source of the cDNA or gDNA that made up the material.

Authors' data handling: Estimation of nucleated cell counts was performed using reference gene primer amplification. Clones were read by immunoSEQ multiplex PCR, and TCRdb kept only the in-frame ones, dropping some. V and J calls and clone size come straight from that table; D and trimming were deduced from the DNA. The sample holds around 97,000 clones, nearly 85% seen once. The CDR3 spans 15 residues. V dropped 0 bases and J dropped 10 bases, with 15 bases sitting between them. The germline CDR1 and CDR2 sequences are LGHDT and YNNKEL (reference sequence). Sequencing used peripheral blood. The sequence came from a human donor in a cohort sampled during active or convalescent COVID-19. The chain has TRBV3-1 (or the pseudogene TRBV3-2) and TRBJ1-4; D may be TRBD1 (6 bases). The CDR3 here is CASSQEAQGLGKLFF. CDR3 in DNA: TGTGCCAGCAGCCAAGAGGCACAGGGCCTTGGAAAACTGTTTTTT.